The next 8 T cell receptor beta chains were all read from a single sample in a study of blood T cell repertoires in COVID-19. Assay used: immunoSEQ multiplex PCR; TCRdb lists only in-frame clones, some missing. The profile shows roughly 40,000 clones, 86% of them singletons. The source material was peripheral blood. The receptors derive from a man aged 50-60 years in a cohort sampled during active COVID-19.

The gene calls are TRBV2 and TRBJ1-6, with TRBD1 matching 7 bases. CDR1 and CDR2 from the germline V gene are SNHLY and FYNNEI. Trimming removed 7 bases from V and 7 bases from J; junction bases left unmatched: 7. The CDR3 covers 14 residues. CDR3: CASTPDRANSPLHF. CDR3 bases: TGTGCCAGCACTCCCGACAGGGCGAATTCACCCCTCCACTTT. The full variable domain, its missing parts supplied by reference TRBV2 and TRBJ1-6, is EPEVTQTPSHQVTQMGQEVILRCVPISNHLYFYWYRQILGQKVEFLVSFYNNEISEKSEIFDDQFSVERPDGSNFTLKIRSTKLEDSAMYFCASTPDRANSPLHFGNGTRLTVT.

The chain links TRBV20-1 to TRBJ1-2; TRBD1 might be the D (6 bases). Germline assignment: CDR1 DFQATT and CDR2 SNEGSKA (reference sequence). CDR3 length: 11 residues. The germline V and J ends were trimmed by 6 bases and 5 bases, with 10 bases remaining between them. The CDR3 region has the DNA TGCAGTGCCAGAAGGGGGTATGGCTACACCTTC. Amino acids: CSARRGYGYTF.

This clone occurred once. The chain carries TRBV10-3 and TRBJ2-7; D is ambiguous. In germline, CDR1 is ENHRY, CDR2 SYGVKD. This CDR3 is 14 amino acids long. The V end lost 8 bases, the J end lost 0 bases, and 14 bases lay between the germline ends. The CDR3, as DNA: TGTGCCATCCGTCTGGGCCTCGACTCCTACGAGCAGTACTTC. Translated, it gives CAIRLGLDSYEQYF.

The chain has TRBV20-1 and TRBJ1-2, with 8 bases aligning to TRBD1. J gave up 3 bases and V 3 bases, and 12 bases lay outside the gene matches. Germline V gene sequence: CDR1 DFQATT, CDR2 SNEGSKA (reference sequence). The CDR3 runs to 16 residues. CDR3 bases: TGCAGTGCTAGTCCCAGGGGGCGAGTTCGGGACTATGGCTACACCTTC. Its protein is CSASPRGRVRDYGYTF.

This chain uses TRBV11-2 with TRBJ2-2, with 7 bases that match TRBD1. The CDR3 runs 14 residues. V was pared by 5 bases and J by 5 bases, with 5 bases of the junction left unmatched. Germline CDR1 SGHAT, CDR2 FQNNGV. DNA of the CDR3: TGTGCCAGCAGCCGGGACAGTCAAACCGGGGAGCTGTTTTTT. Translated, it gives CASSRDSQTGELFF.

This clone was seen only once. The CDR3 sequence is CATSRDLGATEAFF. The CDR3 coding sequence is TGTGCCACCAGCAGAGATCTGGGGGCCACTGAAGCTTTCTTT. The chain links TRBV15 to TRBJ1-1; the D gene is possibly TRBD1 (6 bases). Germline CDR1 LNHNV, CDR2 YYDKDF (reference sequence). V was shortened by 0 bases and J by 4 bases, with 9 bases between the two germline ends. The CDR3 runs to 14 residues.

V gene TRBV5-1 combines with J gene TRBJ2-1, with TRBD1 as a possible D gene (5 bases). The CDR3 runs to 15 residues. V was shortened by 4 bases and J by 0 bases, with 11 bases between the two germline ends. CDR1 and CDR2 from the germline V gene are SGHRS and YFSETQ. The DNA for the CDR3 is TGCGCCAGCAGCACGGACACGAGCTCCTACAATGAGCAGTTCTTC. Translated: CASSTDTSSYNEQFF. The whole variable domain, remainder taken from reference TRBV5-1 and TRBJ2-1, is KAGVTQTPRYLIKTRGQQVTLSCSPISGHRSVSWYQQTPGQGLQFLFEYFSETQRNKGNFPGRFSGRQFSNSRSEMNVSTLELGDSALYLCASSTDTSSYNEQFFGPGTRLTVL.

The V call is TRBV30, the J call TRBJ1-1; D unclear. Germline-derived CDR1 and CDR2 are GTSNPN and SVGIG (reference sequence). The CDR3 runs 12 residues. Between the trimmed V and J ends, which lost 1 base and 3 bases, there was a span of 6 bases. The CDR3 here is CAWSESYTEAFF. Written as DNA, the CDR3 is TGTGCCTGGAGTGAGAGTTACACTGAAGCTTTCTTT.